This TCR beta chain was captured in a study of cytomegalovirus exposure and HLA in healthy donors. The study's findings and limits: In a later analysis, productive TCRs from donors in an Asian-associated ancestry cluster reportedly carried fewer N-insertions than the cohort mean. Sequencing depth roughly uniform across donors was assumed in presence/absence analyses.

In regard to this clone: Antigen unknown.

Healthy donors of bone marrow made up the group. V lost 4 bases and J 5 bases, leaving 17 bases between the germline ends. The CDR3 runs 15 residues. The germline CDR1 and CDR2 sequences are MDHEN and SYDVKM. Primers: 60 Vbeta forward and 13 Jbeta reverse. The data were produced by immunoSEQ multiplex PCR, yet TCRdb's version contains in-frame clones alone and is incomplete. This table has 250,000 to 350,000 clones, under 90% appearing once. The chain has TRBV28 and TRBJ2-5; possible D gene TRBD2, 5 bases. Sequenced input: PBMCs. This receptor was obtained from a girl aged 2-10 years in good health and CMV-seronegative. The CDR3 coding sequence is TGTGCCAGCAGTTCCACGGGCCGATGGGAGGAGACCCAGTACTTC. Translated, it gives CASSSTGRWEETQYF.